A single sample is the source of the 29 T cell receptor beta chains below, sequenced in a study of spatial heterogeneity in lung cancer. Specified time point: sample taken at primary tumor resection. Unsorted tumor, nontumor lung tissue or cryopreserved PBMC supplied the whole RNA. TCRdb analysed the 5' RACE reads with MiXCR anew, one entry per CDR3 protein. The sample records 40,000 or so distinct CDR3 sequences, roughly 5% being singletons. This material consisted of PBMCs, taken at surgery. All receptors derive from a female donor with early-stage non-small cell lung cancer.

This clonotype occurred a few times. The CDR3 DNA is TGTGCCAGCAGCCAAGGATCGGGGGCCGGGGAGCTGTTTTTT. Its translation: CASSQGSGAGELFF. The rearrangement uses TRBV3-1 and TRBJ2-2; tentative D call: TRBD2 (6 bases). The germline gives CDR1 LGHDT, CDR2 YNNKEL (reference sequence). This CDR3 region has 14 residues. V was pared by 1 base and J by 6 bases, with 9 bases between.

This clonotype showed up many times. The rearrangement links TRBV29-1 to TRBJ2-6; D is ambiguous. The CDR3 is 13 amino acids. CDR1 and CDR2 from the germline V gene are SQVTM and ANQGSEA. Deletions cut 7 bases from V and 10 bases from J, with 17 bases between. The CDR3 sequence: CSATDQIGNVLTF. The CDR3 DNA is TGCAGCGCTACGGACCAGATCGGAAACGTCCTGACTTTC.

This clonotype was observed at least ten times. The chain employs TRBV7-9 and TRBJ2-1; 7 bases fit TRBD1. Trimming removed 5 bases from V and 4 bases from J; junction bases left unmatched: 8. The CDR3 consists of 15 residues. Germline CDR1 is SEHNR and CDR2 is FQNEAQ (reference sequence). CDR3 sequence reads: CASSPPGQEYNEQFF. CDR3 DNA: TGTGCCAGCAGCCCCCCCGGACAGGAGTACAATGAGCAGTTCTTC.

This chain joins TRBV27 and TRBJ1-5; D ambiguous. V lost 6 bases and J lost 2, with 17 bases in between. The CDR3 consists of 16 residues. Germline loops: CDR1 MNHEY, CDR2 SMNVEV (reference sequence). Written as DNA, the CDR3 is TGTGCCAGCAGCCCGGTTTTTGCATCGGGCAATCAGCCCCAGCATTTT. This codes for CASSPVFASGNQPQHF.

This clonotype has at least ten counts. The chain links TRBV5-1 to TRBJ1-1; D call uncertain. The CDR3 has 13 amino acids. V gave up 1 base and J gave up 4 bases, with 8 bases separating them. Germline V CDR1 and CDR2: SGHRS, YFSETQ. The CDR3 is CASSLKFGTEAFF. In DNA, the CDR3 is TGCGCCAGCAGCTTGAAGTTCGGCACTGAAGCTTTCTTT.

The V and J genes are TRBV2 and TRBJ1-6; weak D call: TRBD1 (5 bases). V gave up 1 base and J gave up 7 bases, with 14 bases separating them. Germline CDR1 is SNHLY and CDR2 is FYNNEI. The CDR3 sequence is 16 residues long. The CDR3 loop is CASSEVGTEGNSPLHF. The DNA for the CDR3 is TGTGCCAGCAGTGAAGTTGGGACGGAGGGAAATTCACCCCTCCACTTT.

This clonotype was seen more than once but under ten times. The J gene is TRBJ1-6, the V gene TRBV6-2 or TRBV6-3, with 10 bases aligning to TRBD1. The germline V gene encodes CDR1 MNHEY and CDR2 SVGEGT. The CDR3 has 19 amino acids. Trimming cost V 10 bases and J 10 bases; bases outside gene matches: 25. The CDR3 sequence is CANAPKGWHRDRGISPLHF. The DNA for the CDR3 is TGTGCCAACGCCCCCAAAGGGTGGCACCGGGACAGGGGAATCTCACCCCTCCACTTT.

In its sample, this clonotype was seen many times. The V call is TRBV19, the J call TRBJ2-7, with 7 bases aligning to TRBD1. This CDR3 has 13 residues. Germline loops: CDR1 LNHDA, CDR2 SQIVND (reference sequence). V lost 3 bases, J lost 3 bases, and 2 bases stayed unmatched. The CDR3 DNA is TGTGCCAGTAGTATCGGACAGGACTACGAGCAGTACTTC. The encoded protein is CASSIGQDYEQYF.

This clonotype appeared many times. The chain employs TRBV12-3 or TRBV12-4 and TRBJ1-1; D perhaps matches TRBD1 (5 bases). Trimming removed 7 bases at V and 11 bases at J, with 20 bases between. This CDR3 is built from 13 residues. The CDR3 DNA sequence: TGTGCCAGCACCTCTTGGGGCCACTCTGTTGCTTTCTTT. Its translation: CASTSWGHSVAFF.

This clonotype was picked up a small number of times. J is TRBJ1-1 and V is TRBV12-3 or TRBV12-4, with 7 nucleotides matching TRBD1. The length of the CDR3 is 16 residues. J gave up 0 bases and V 7 bases, and 11 bases lay outside the gene matches. The CDR3 spells CASKPLPGTVNTEAFF. The CDR3 DNA reads as TGTGCCAGCAAACCCCTTCCCGGGACAGTGAACACTGAAGCTTTCTTT.

The chain is built from TRBV20-1 and TRBJ2-7; TRBD1 might be the D (5 bases). The CDR3 is 15 amino acids. Germline V CDR1 and CDR2: DFQATT, SNEGSKA (reference sequence). Trimming pared 0 bases from V and 5 bases from J, leaving 17 bases between. CDR3 DNA sequence: TGCAGTGCTAGAGATCTCGTTGGCAGGGCCCACGAGCAGTACTTC. This codes for CSARDLVGRAHEQYF.

This clonotype was counted many times. The chain has TRBV7-3 and TRBJ2-5, with D possibly being TRBD2 (5 bases). Trimming cost V 5 bases and J 13 bases, with 23 bases left between them. This CDR3 has 14 residues. Germline V lookup: CDR1 SGHTA, CDR2 FQGTGA. The CDR3 sequence is CASSPGLASGGMYF. The DNA of the CDR3 is TGTGCCAGCAGCCCGGGGTTAGCGTCCGGAGGAATGTACTTC.

This clonotype was seen many times. The chain is built from TRBV16 and TRBJ2-7; D remains ambiguous. This CDR3 comprises 11 residues. The V gene lost 5 bases and the J gene lost 2 bases, with 4 bases spanning the gap. Germline V gives CDR1 KGHSY, CDR2 FQNENV. The DNA for the CDR3 is TGTGCCAGCAGCAAGGCCTACGAGCAGTACTTC. This codes for CASSKAYEQYF. The full variable domain, its missing parts supplied by reference TRBV16 and TRBJ2-7, is GEEVAQTPKHLVRGEGQKAKLYCAPIKGHSYVFWYQQVLKNEFKFLISFQNENVFDETGMPKERFSAKCLPNSPCSLEIQATKLEDSAVYFCASSKAYEQYFGPGTRLTVT.

This clonotype is medium-sized. The chain has TRBV5-1 and TRBJ2-1, with D uncertain. V was clipped by 0 bases and J by 10 bases, with 11 bases between them. This CDR3 contains 13 residues. Germline V gene lookup returns CDR1 SGHRS and CDR2 YFSETQ. CDR3 coding DNA: TGCGCCAGCAGCTTGGTGCCCCTGGGGGAGCAGTTCTTC. Translated: CASSLVPLGEQFF.

This clonotype was observed a handful of times. The chain couples TRBV11-2 to TRBJ2-1; 9 bases are shared with TRBD1. CDR3 length equals 13 residues. Germline V gene sequence: CDR1 SGHAT, CDR2 FQNNGV. The ends lost 4 bases at V and 8 bases at J; junction bases unmatched: 3. In DNA, the CDR3 is TGTGCCAGCAGCTCCTACAGGGGGCATGAGCAGTTCTTC. As protein: CASSSYRGHEQFF.

Written as DNA, the CDR3 is TGTGCCAGTGGGGGGGACAGAAGCTCCTACGAGCAGTACTTC. This encodes CASGGDRSSYEQYF. This rearrangement joins TRBV19 to TRBJ2-7, with D perhaps TRBD1 or TRBD2 (7 bases each). This CDR3 region has 14 residues. Germline V gives CDR1 LNHDA, CDR2 SQIVND (reference sequence). V was trimmed by 8 bases and J by 0 bases, leaving 14 bases between them.

The chain couples TRBV18 to TRBJ2-7; D is unresolved. The germline V and J ends were trimmed by 3 bases and 2 bases, with 11 bases remaining between them. Germline CDR1 is KGHSH and CDR2 is LQKENI. This CDR3 has 14 amino acids. The chain's CDR3 is CASSPPWPPYEQYF. CDR3 nucleotide sequence: TGTGCCAGCTCACCCCCGTGGCCCCCCTACGAGCAGTACTTC.

Many counts were recorded for this clonotype. The chain recombines TRBV20-1 with TRBJ1-1; D possibly corresponds to TRBD1 (6 bases). The CDR3 length is 17 residues. CDR1 is DFQATT, CDR2 SNEGSKA, per germline (reference sequence). The ends were cut back, 6 bases at V and 6 bases at J, with 29 bases in the middle. The CDR3 bases are TGCAGTGCCCGGCCCCGGGGGCTCCTCGGCTCGGGCGCTGAAGCTTTCTTT. This sequence encodes CSARPRGLLGSGAEAFF.

This clonotype was observed many times. The chain is built from TRBV6-2 or TRBV6-3 and TRBJ2-2; D is perhaps TRBD1 (5 bases). Germline CDR1 is MNHEY and CDR2 is SVGEGT. This CDR3 is 15 amino acids long. V was trimmed by 5 bases and J by 7 bases, leaving 17 bases between them. Written as DNA, the CDR3 is TGTGCCAGCAGTCCCTTCGGCAGGGCCGGCGGGGAGCTGTTTTTT. Its protein product is CASSPFGRAGGELFF.

This sequence joins TRBV20-1 and TRBJ1-2; a weak D match, TRBD1 (5 bases). The ends were cut back, 6 bases at V and 3 bases at J, with 8 bases in the middle. The V gene's germline CDR1 is DFQATT and CDR2 SNEGSKA (reference sequence). CDR3 length: 11 residues. CDR3 bases: TGCAGTGCCGGAGGGGACTATGGCTACACCTTC. This encodes CSAGGDYGYTF.

This clonotype was seen only a few times. As DNA, the CDR3 is TGCGCCAGCAGCTACCCCCGTACCCAAATACAGGGGACCCAGTACTTC. This encodes CASSYPRTQIQGTQYF. J is TRBJ2-5 and V is TRBV5-1; tentative D call: TRBD1 (6 bases). Per the germline V gene, CDR1 is SGHRS and CDR2 is YFSETQ. The CDR3 sequence is 16 residues long. V lost 3 bases, J lost 7 bases, and 22 bases lay in between.

This clonotype has just a few counts. The chain links TRBV12-3 or TRBV12-4 to TRBJ1-1; D perhaps matches TRBD1 (5 bases). The V and J ends lost 7 bases and 1 base respectively, with 10 bases between them. CDR3 length: 13 residues. CDR3 loop: CASNRNRNTEAFF. CDR3 coding DNA: TGTGCCAGCAACAGGAACCGGAACACTGAAGCTTTCTTT.

At least ten counts were recorded for this clonotype. V and J are TRBV11-2 and TRBJ2-1, with TRBD2 identical over 7 bases. Germline CDR1 is SGHAT and CDR2 is FQNNGV. This CDR3 contains 16 residues. J lost 2 bases, V lost 5 bases, and 9 bases had no gene match. CDR3 region: CASSPPWGGTYNEQFF. The CDR3 DNA follows: TGTGCCAGCAGCCCCCCATGGGGGGGGACCTACAATGAGCAGTTCTTC.

At least ten counts were recorded for this clonotype. The chain joins TRBV9 to TRBJ2-7; a weak D match, TRBD2 (5 bases). Germline assignment: CDR1 SGDLS and CDR2 YYNGEE. This CDR3 is 13 amino acids long. The V end was cut by 0 bases, the J end by 2 bases, with 6 bases between. DNA for the CDR3: TGTGCCAGCAGCGTAGATAGCGCCTACGAGCAGTACTTC. This translates into CASSVDSAYEQYF.

This clonotype was counted many times. J is TRBJ1-2 and V is TRBV29-1, with D maybe TRBD1 (6 bases). CDR3 length: 12 residues. Germline values: CDR1 SQVTM, CDR2 ANQGSEA. Trimming took off 1 base at V and 4 bases at J, with 7 bases between the two ends. CDR3 sequence (DNA): TGCAGCGTTGAAGCACAGGGCTATGGCTACACCTTC. Its translation: CSVEAQGYGYTF.

By share, this clonotype ranks as medium-sized. V and J are TRBV10-2 and TRBJ2-3, with TRBD2 identical over 12 bases. The V segment lost 8 bases and the J segment 0 bases; nucleotides outside the gene matches: 6. Germline V gene sequence: CDR1 WSHSY, CDR2 SAAADI. This CDR3 has 16 amino acids. The CDR3 protein is CASETGLAGSTDTQYF. The CDR3 DNA sequence: TGCGCCAGCGAAACCGGACTAGCGGGGAGCACAGATACGCAGTATTTT.

Only a few counts were recorded for this clonotype. This rearrangement joins TRBV5-6 to TRBJ1-2; D not resolved. Trimming took off 2 bases at V and 3 bases at J, with 14 bases between the two ends. The CDR3 sequence is 15 residues long. The germline V gene has CDR1 SGHDT and CDR2 YYEEEE. The CDR3: CASSFLGRSDYGYTF. CDR3 coding DNA: TGTGCCAGCAGCTTCCTGGGCCGCTCTGACTATGGCTACACCTTC.

This clonotype was observed many times. The chain is built from TRBV4-1 and TRBJ2-5; TRBD2 matches at 10 bases. Trimming removed 9 bases from V and 1 base from J; junction bases left unmatched: 5. Germline-derived CDR1 and CDR2 are MGHRA and YSYEKL. There are 14 residues in the CDR3. CDR3 in amino acids: CASQLAGLQETQYF. CDR3 DNA sequence: TGCGCCAGTCAACTAGCGGGGCTCCAAGAGACCCAGTACTTC.

This clonotype was picked up many times. This sequence joins TRBV10-3 and TRBJ2-1; 11 positions match TRBD2. This CDR3 has 15 residues. V lost 7 bases to trimming and J lost 6 bases; unmatched junction nucleotides: 8. Germline assignment: CDR1 ENHRY and CDR2 SYGVKD. The CDR3 sequence is CAINPTSGGPNEQFF. The DNA of the CDR3 is TGTGCCATCAACCCTACTAGCGGGGGTCCCAATGAGCAGTTCTTC.